This T cell receptor beta chain is drawn from a study of somatic mutations in cytotoxic T cells in rheumatoid arthritis (dated by TCRdb to about 2017). For context, the study as a whole: Some V beta antibody-stained T-cell populations were flow-sorted on a FACSAria II or Sony SH800 at nearly 100% purity, and sorted V beta1+ cells also underwent TCRB sequencing. A total of about 67 rheumatoid arthritis patients and about 20 healthy controls underwent TCRB deep sequencing. Whether expanded CD8+ T-cell clones in untreated, newly diagnosed rheumatoid arthritis carry somatic mutations was the study question, and clonality was characterized with TCRB deep sequencing. Median age was essentially the same in the patient group and the control group. Study-level results and caveats: Healthy controls showed no age-related increase in CD8+ clonality, whereas patients did (Spearman r ~ 0.49). The finding that TRBV07 was slightly underrepresented in patients was left unadjusted for multiple comparisons. CD8+ T-cell clonality in rheumatoid arthritis patients was not significantly different from that in age-matched healthy controls. In about an eighth of the roughly 65 patients, more than 20% of CD8+ cells belonged to the largest CD8+ clone, while several identical CD8+ TCRB sequences were shared between blood and synovial fluid. It was unknown which antigens the expanded CD8+ clones targeted, and their absence from virus-specific databases did not exclude viral specificity.

Of note for this clone: The target of this receptor is not known. No qualities accompany the bases; no much larger clone lies one base away.

Sequencing of TCRB CDR3 was done on genomic DNA with the immunoSEQ assay. For the original study's pipeline: Nothing other than productive TCRB rearrangements was included in the analyses. Clonality was expressed as a Shannon entropy-based productive clonality index, with each clone defined by a unique TCRB CDR3 sequence. The template counts of each clone relative to the total templates per sample were used to calculate repertoire overlap between two samples. V-gene usage measured by flow cytometry correlated with TCRB sequencing V-gene usage, with a Spearman r of roughly 0.67. TCRdb limited this immuneACCESS table to in-frame rearrangements with V and J called. A share of clones is missing; checked studies link under half to unresolved V genes, and the rest is unexplained. V and J calls and clone size follow that table, whereas D and trimming were derived from the DNA. This sample is represented by 20,000 or so clones; over 75% of them were singletons. The top ten constitute approximately 10% of the sample.

The roughly 20 healthy controls were blood donors whose buffy coats were used; they had a median age of approximately 58 years (range about 21-75), and 45% to 70% were female. Flow cytometry confirmed the purity of CD4+ and CD8+ cells that had been isolated by positive magnetic bead selection on an AutoMACS. Peripheral blood mononuclear cells were obtained using density gradient separation with Ficoll-Paque PLUS. DNA was extracted from CD4-enriched, CD8-enriched or PBMC samples with Nucleospin Tissue or Tissue XS kits and quantified with a Qubit 2.0 fluorometer. The CDR3 runs 16 amino acids, cysteine and phenylalanine included. Only the CDR3 portion is preserved as DNA: 48 bases, with reading frame beginning at the first base. Based on the germline V gene (reference sequence), the CDR1 and CDR2 sequences are MNHEY and SMNVEV. V loses 4 bases at its end and J loses 2 bases; junction bases beyond the gene matches: 7.

This receptor was obtained from a woman between 45 and 65 years old in good health. The chain was built from TRBV27 and TRBJ2-3; 9 junctional bases match TRBD2. The specimen was CD8+ T cells sorted from blood. The CDR3 sequence is CASSSPAGGDTDTQYF. The DNA sequence follows: TGTGCCAGCAGTTCTCCTGCGGGAGGGGACACAGATACGCAGTATTTT.